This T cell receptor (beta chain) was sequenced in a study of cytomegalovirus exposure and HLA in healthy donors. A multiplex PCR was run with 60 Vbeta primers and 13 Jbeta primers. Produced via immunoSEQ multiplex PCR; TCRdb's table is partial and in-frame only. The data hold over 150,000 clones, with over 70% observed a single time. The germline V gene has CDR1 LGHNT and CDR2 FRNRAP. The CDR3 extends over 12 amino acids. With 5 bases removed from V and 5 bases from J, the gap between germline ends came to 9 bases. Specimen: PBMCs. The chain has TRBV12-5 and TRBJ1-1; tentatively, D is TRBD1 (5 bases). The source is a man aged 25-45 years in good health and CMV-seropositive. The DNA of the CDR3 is TGTGCTAGTGGTGTCAGGGTTACTGAAGCTTTCTTT. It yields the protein CASGVRVTEAFF.